Here is one T cell receptor beta chain with its context. The antigen it binds to is not known. Within one base of it there is no much larger clone, and no base qualities were kept. The sample belongs to a study of blood T cell repertoires in COVID-19 (TCRdb year 2020). Study-level background: Collaborator samples came from the United States, Italy and Spain and covered acute and convalescent phases of COVID-19. The material from the prospective study consisted of cDNA or gDNA derived from T cells, B-cell-depleted T cells, or PBMCs. Deeply sampled blood TCRbeta repertoires from subjects exposed to, actively infected with, or recovered from COVID-19 were included in the dataset. The repertoires were released in a freely available public database meant as a resource for research on the immune response to SARS-CoV-2. Samples were obtained from the ongoing ImmuneRACE study (first 160 participants) and from 950 to 1,500 subjects provided by 6 global collaborators. A de-identified subject ID, COVID-19 status, age in years and sex were almost always included in the sample metadata. Where available, HLA class I and class II types were obtained from metadata supplied by the sample provider rather than from assay-based typing.

The immunoSEQ Assay, a bias-controlled multiplex PCR, was used to amplify TCRbeta CDR3 regions from genomic DNA. Processing in the source paper ran as follows. Nucleated cell counts per sample were estimated from amplification of reference gene primers within the assay. To quantify the absolute abundance of each unique TCRbeta CDR3 rearrangement, sequence reads were collapsed and filtered. For each sample, productive Simpson clonality was calculated by taking the square root of Simpson's diversity index across productive rearrangements. TCRdb limited this immuneACCESS table to in-frame rearrangements with V and J called. A share of clones is missing; checked studies link under half to unresolved V genes, and the rest is unexplained. V and J calls and clone size are copied from that table; D and trimming were computed from the DNA. For this sample there are about 140,000 clones; 70% to 80% appear just once. Clones ranked in the top ten supply 9% to 10% of the sample.

Each collaborating institution followed its own protocols to collect whole blood in K2EDTA tubes. Collaborator samples were shipped for TCRbeta analysis as frozen whole blood, isolated PBMCs, or DNA extracted from either sample type. Results and caveats for the whole study, not just this receptor: Clinical and demographic metadata were provided uncurated, with the amount varying by source and participant.

V has 4 bases trimmed and J has 2 bases trimmed; junction bases matching no gene number 10. CDR1 and CDR2 (SEHNR, FQNEAQ) derive from the germline V gene (reference sequence). Inclusive of the bounding cysteine and phenylalanine, the CDR3 is 16 residues long. Just the 48-base CDR3 DNA is kept, in frame starting at base 1. Recombination joined TRBV7-9 with TRBJ2-7, and TRBD2 matches 8 of the central bases. Sequenced input: peripheral blood. This TCR was recovered from a woman aged 45-65 years with active or convalescent COVID-19. Here the CDR3 is given as CASSSGSRGAPYEQYF. The DNA sequence reads TGTGCCAGCAGCTCAGGCTCGCGGGGGGCCCCCTACGAGCAGTACTTC.